The 5 T cell receptor beta chains below were found in one sample sequenced in a study of CD8 T cells in ankylosing spondylitis. Each CDR3 protein is one row after TCRdb ran MiXCR on the 5' RACE reads. The sample includes about 230,000 distinct CDR3 sequences, approximately 7.6% of them seen just once. The sequencing input was blood, either unsorted or a sorted T cell fraction (not recorded which). These receptors came from a female donor with ankylosing spondylitis or in good health (not recorded which).

This chain uses TRBV7-9 with TRBJ2-5; D unclear. Per the germline V gene, CDR1 is SEHNR and CDR2 is FQNEAQ (reference sequence). Trimming shortened V by 0 bases and J by 13 bases, and 12 bases separated the two germline ends. The CDR3 has 12 amino acids. The chain's CDR3 is CASSLAGNRPYF. CDR3 DNA sequence: TGTGCCAGCAGCTTAGCTGGTAATAGACCGTACTTC. Together with reference TRBV7-9 and TRBJ2-5, the CDR3 gives the full variable domain: DTGVSQNPRHKITKRGQNVTFRCDPISEHNRLYWYRQTLGQGPEFLTYFQNEAQLEKSRLLSDRFSAERPKGSFSTLEIQRTEQGDSAMYLCASSLAGNRPYFGPGTRLLVL.

At least ten counts were recorded for this clonotype. The chain combines TRBV25-1 with TRBJ1-2; TRBD1 is a possible D gene (5 bases). The V and J ends lost 5 bases and 5 bases respectively, with 9 bases between them. The CDR3 spans 12 residues. Germline loops: CDR1 MGHDK, CDR2 SYGVNS. CDR3 bases: TGTGCCAGCAGTAATCAGGGTTATGGCTACACCTTC. Protein: CASSNQGYGYTF.

This clonotype was counted at least ten times. The chain carries TRBV20-1 and TRBJ2-5, with 9 bases identical to TRBD2. The CDR3 is 16 residues long. Germline assignment: CDR1 DFQATT and CDR2 SNEGSKA (reference sequence). Unmatched junction bases numbered 13, after V lost 3 bases and J lost 5 bases. The CDR3, as DNA: TGCAGTGCTAGCGGTACAGCGGGAGGTGTAGGGGAGACCCAGTACTTC. Translated, it gives CSASGTAGGVGETQYF.

This sequence joins TRBV20-1 and TRBJ1-1; D is undetermined. Germline values: CDR1 DFQATT, CDR2 SNEGSKA (reference sequence). The CDR3 has 12 residues. The ends were cut back, 7 bases at V and 6 bases at J, with 15 bases in the middle. As DNA, the CDR3 is TGCAGTGTTACCCATCCCGGCTCTGAAGCTTTCTTT. Its protein product is CSVTHPGSEAFF.

This clonotype was recorded many times. The chain is built from TRBV15 and TRBJ2-2; 9 nucleotides agree with TRBD2. With V trimmed by 5 bases and J by 8 bases, 6 bases remained unmatched. Looked up from germline, CDR1 is LNHNV and CDR2 is YYDKDF (reference sequence). The CDR3 is 14 residues long. CDR3 sequence: CATSQREVTGELFF. As DNA, the CDR3 is TGTGCCACCAGCCAGCGGGAGGTAACAGGGGAGCTGTTTTTT. Full variable domain (rest looked up from reference TRBV15 and TRBJ2-2): DAMVIQNPRYQVTQFGKPVTLSCSQTLNHNVMYWYQQKSSQAPKLLFHYYDKDFNNEADTPDNFQSRRPNTSFCFLDIRSPGLGDTAMYLCATSQREVTGELFFGEGSRLTVL.